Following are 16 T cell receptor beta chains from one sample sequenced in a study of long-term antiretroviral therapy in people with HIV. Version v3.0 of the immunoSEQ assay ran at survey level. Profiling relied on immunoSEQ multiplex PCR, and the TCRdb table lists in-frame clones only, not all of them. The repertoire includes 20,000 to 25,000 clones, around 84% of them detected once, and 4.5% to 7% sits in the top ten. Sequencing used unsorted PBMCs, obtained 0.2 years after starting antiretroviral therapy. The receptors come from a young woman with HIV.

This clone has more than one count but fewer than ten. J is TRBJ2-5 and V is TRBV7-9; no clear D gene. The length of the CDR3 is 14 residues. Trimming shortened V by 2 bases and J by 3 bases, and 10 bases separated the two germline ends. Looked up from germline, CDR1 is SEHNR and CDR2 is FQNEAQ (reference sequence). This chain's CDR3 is CASSLIFPEETQYF. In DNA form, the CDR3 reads TGTGCCAGCAGCTTAATTTTCCCGGAAGAGACCCAGTACTTC.

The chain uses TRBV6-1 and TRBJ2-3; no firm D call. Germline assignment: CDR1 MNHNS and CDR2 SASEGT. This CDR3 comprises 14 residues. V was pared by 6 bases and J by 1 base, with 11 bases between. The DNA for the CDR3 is TGTGCCAGCAGCCGAGGTTCCCGCACAGATACGCAGTATTTT. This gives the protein CASSRGSRTDTQYF.

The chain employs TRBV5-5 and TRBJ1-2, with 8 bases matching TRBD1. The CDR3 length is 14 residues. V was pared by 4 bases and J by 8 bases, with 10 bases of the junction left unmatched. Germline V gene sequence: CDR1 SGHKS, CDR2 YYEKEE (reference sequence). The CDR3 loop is CASSQDGGTGGYTF. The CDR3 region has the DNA TGTGCCAGCAGCCAGGACGGTGGGACAGGAGGCTACACCTTC.

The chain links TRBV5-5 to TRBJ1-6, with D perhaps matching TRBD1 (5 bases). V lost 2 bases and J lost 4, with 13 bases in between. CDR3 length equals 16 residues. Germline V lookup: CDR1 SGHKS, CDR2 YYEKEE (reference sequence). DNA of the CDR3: TGTGCCAGCAGCTTACAGGTTCATACATATAATTCACCCCTCCACTTT. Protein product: CASSLQVHTYNSPLHF. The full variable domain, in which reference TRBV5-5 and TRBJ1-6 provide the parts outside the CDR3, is DAGVTQSPTHLIKTRGQQVTLRCSPISGHKSVSWYQQVLGQGPQFIFQYYEKEERGRGNFPDRFSARQFPNYSSELNVNALLLGDSALYLCASSLQVHTYNSPLHFGNGTRLTVT.

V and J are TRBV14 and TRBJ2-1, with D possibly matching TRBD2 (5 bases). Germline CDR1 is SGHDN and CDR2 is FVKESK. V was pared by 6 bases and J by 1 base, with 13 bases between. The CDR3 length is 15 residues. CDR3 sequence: CASRGSVGSYNEQFF. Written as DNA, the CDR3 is TGTGCCAGCAGGGGGAGTGTGGGATCCTACAATGAGCAGTTCTTC. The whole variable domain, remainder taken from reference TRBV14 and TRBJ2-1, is EAGVTQFPSHSVIEKGQTVTLRCDPISGHDNLYWYRRVMGKEIKFLLHFVKESKQDESGMPNNRFLAERTGGTYSTLKVQPAELEDSGVYFCASRGSVGSYNEQFFGPGTRLTVL.

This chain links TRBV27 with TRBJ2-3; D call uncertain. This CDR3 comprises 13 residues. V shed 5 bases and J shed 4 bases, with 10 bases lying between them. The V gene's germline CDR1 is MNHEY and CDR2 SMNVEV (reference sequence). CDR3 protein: CASSPSWADTQYF. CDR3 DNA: TGTGCCAGCAGTCCCTCCTGGGCAGATACGCAGTATTTT.

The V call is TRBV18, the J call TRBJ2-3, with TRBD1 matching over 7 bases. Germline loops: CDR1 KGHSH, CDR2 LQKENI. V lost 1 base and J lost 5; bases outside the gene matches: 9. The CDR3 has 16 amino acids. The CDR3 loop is CASSPQGTPGGDTQYF. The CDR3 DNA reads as TGTGCCAGCTCACCACAGGGGACCCCAGGGGGAGATACGCAGTATTTT.

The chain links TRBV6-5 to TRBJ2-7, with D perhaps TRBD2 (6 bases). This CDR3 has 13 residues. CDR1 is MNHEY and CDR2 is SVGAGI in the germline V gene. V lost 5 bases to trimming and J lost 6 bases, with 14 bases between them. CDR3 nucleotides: TGTGCCAGCAGTCCACCCGGGGGTGGCGAGCAGTACGTC. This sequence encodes CASSPPGGGEQYV.

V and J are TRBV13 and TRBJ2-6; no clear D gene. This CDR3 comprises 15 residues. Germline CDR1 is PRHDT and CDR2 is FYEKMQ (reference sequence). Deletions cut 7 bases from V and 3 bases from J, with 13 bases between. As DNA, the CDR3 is TGTGCCAGCACCCCCACCCCTGTTGGGGCCAACGTCCTGACTTTC. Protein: CASTPTPVGANVLTF. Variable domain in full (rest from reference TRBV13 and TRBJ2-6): AAGVIQSPRHLIKEKRETATLKCYPIPRHDTVYWYQQGPGQDPQFLISFYEKMQSDKGSIPDRFSAQQFSDYHSELNMSSLELGDSALYFCASTPTPVGANVLTFGAGSRLTVL.

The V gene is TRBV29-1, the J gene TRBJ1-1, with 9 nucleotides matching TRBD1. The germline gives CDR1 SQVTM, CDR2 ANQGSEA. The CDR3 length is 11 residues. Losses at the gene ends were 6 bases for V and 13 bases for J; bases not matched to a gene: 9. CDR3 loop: CSVSQGASDFF. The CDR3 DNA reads TGCAGCGTGTCACAGGGGGCATCTGATTTCTTT.

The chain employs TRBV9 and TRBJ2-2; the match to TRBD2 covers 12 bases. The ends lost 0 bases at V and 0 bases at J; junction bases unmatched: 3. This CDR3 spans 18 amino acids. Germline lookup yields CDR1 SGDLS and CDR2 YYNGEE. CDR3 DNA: TGTGCCAGCAGCGTAGGGCGGACTAGCGGGACGAACACCGGGGAGCTGTTTTTT. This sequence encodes CASSVGRTSGTNTGELFF.

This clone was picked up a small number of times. The CDR3 reads CASSLVATEAFF. CDR3 DNA: TGTGCCAGCAGCTTAGTTGCCACTGAAGCTTTCTTT. The J gene is TRBJ1-1, the V gene TRBV7-2; no clear D gene. V was shortened by 1 base and J by 4 bases, with 4 bases between the two germline ends. The CDR3 covers 12 residues. Looked up from germline, CDR1 is SGHTA and CDR2 is FQGNSA.

This chain's CDR3 is CSVGSPAGKAIRTEAFF. CDR3 in DNA: TGCAGCGTTGGATCTCCCGCGGGAAAGGCTATCCGGACTGAAGCTTTCTTT. The rearrangement links TRBV29-1 to TRBJ1-1; D unclear. The CDR3 is 17 residues long. Per the germline V gene, CDR1 is SQVTM and CDR2 is ANQGSEA. V was clipped by 4 bases and J by 5 bases, with 26 bases between them.

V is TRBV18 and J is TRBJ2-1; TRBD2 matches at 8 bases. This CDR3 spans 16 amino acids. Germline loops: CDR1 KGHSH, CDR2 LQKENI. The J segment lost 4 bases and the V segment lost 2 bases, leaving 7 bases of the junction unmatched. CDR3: CASSPGTRPTYNEQFF. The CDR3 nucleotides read TGTGCCAGCTCACCAGGGACTAGACCTACTTACAATGAGCAGTTCTTC. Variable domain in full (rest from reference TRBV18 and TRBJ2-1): NAGVMQNPRHLVRRRGQEARLRCSPMKGHSHVYWYRQLPEEGLKFMVYLQKENIIDESGMPKERFSAEFPKEGPSILRIQQVVRGDSAAYFCASSPGTRPTYNEQFFGPGTRLTVL.

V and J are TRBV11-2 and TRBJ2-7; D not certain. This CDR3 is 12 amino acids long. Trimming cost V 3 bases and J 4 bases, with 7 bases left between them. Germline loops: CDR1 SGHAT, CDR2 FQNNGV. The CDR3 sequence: CASSFVQYEQYV. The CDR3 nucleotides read TGTGCCAGCAGCTTTGTGCAGTACGAGCAGTACGTC.

The CDR3 is CASSAIAVYQETQYF. The CDR3 coding sequence is TGTGCCAGCAGTGCCATAGCGGTGTACCAAGAGACCCAGTACTTC. The gene calls are TRBV6-1 and TRBJ2-5; perhaps TRBD2 as D (6 bases). Trimming shortened V by 4 bases and J by 0 bases, and 12 bases separated the two germline ends. Germline V lookup: CDR1 MNHNS, CDR2 SASEGT. This CDR3 region has 15 residues.